This T cell receptor beta chain is from a study of a mutant IDH1 vaccine in newly diagnosed glioma. Specified time point: week 23, last vaccination. Each vaccine dose was 300 ug of mutant IDH1 20-mer peptide, with topical imiquimod. A single count supports this clone. Its antigen is undetermined. Clones were sequenced by immunoSEQ multiplex PCR, and TCRdb holds only the in-frame ones, with some missing. The sample holds around 40,000 clones; about 81% are singletons and the top ten take roughly 2.4%. Per the germline V gene, CDR1 is SNHLY and CDR2 is FYNNEI. Trimming pared 4 bases from V and 4 bases from J, leaving 5 bases between. CDR3 length equals 11 residues.

The rearrangement links TRBV2 to TRBJ2-7; no reliable D call. The TCR comes from a woman aged 18-35 years with glioma. Some clones in this sample may be carry-over from other donors' samples. The sample was PBMCs, taken from a glioma patient whose treatment included an IDH1 peptide vaccine. The CDR3 region is CASSVRYEQYF. The CDR3, as DNA: TGTGCCAGCAGTGTCCGATACGAGCAGTACTTC.